This is a list of T cell receptor beta chains from one sample in a study of blood T cell repertoires in COVID-19. Sequencing used immunoSEQ multiplex PCR; TCRdb keeps in-frame clones, though not all of them. Of more than 60,000 clones listed, around nine tenths are singletons. The sample was peripheral blood. The receptor source for this set is a woman older than 75 with active or convalescent COVID-19. Each CDR3 is given with its conserved first and last residue. The order of the fields is CDR3 DNA, CDR3 protein, J gene, D gene, V gene, clone size. D genes are given only for firm matches. Not all rows give a size; the values are once, few, many and, for expanded clones, a class.

TGTGCCAGCAGTTACGGTGGGACAGGGGGGAATGAAAAACTGTTTTTT CASSYGGTGGNEKLFF TRBJ1-4 TRBD1 TRBV6-5 -
TGTGCCAGCAGTCGGACTAGCGGCTACAATGAGCAGTTCTTC CASSRTSGYNEQFF TRBJ2-1 TRBD2 TRBV6-2/TRBV6-3 -
TGTGCCAGCAGTTCGGCTAGCGGGTACAATGAGCAGTTCTTC CASSSASGYNEQFF TRBJ2-1 TRBD2 TRBV6-5 -
TGTGCCAGCAGTTCCCCACTAGCGGCTTCCTACAATGAGCAGTTCTTC CASSSPLAASYNEQFF TRBJ2-1 TRBD2 TRBV28 medium-sized
TGTGCCAGCAACGGTGCTCATGGTACTTCACCCCTCCACTTT CASNGAHGTSPLHF TRBJ1-6 - TRBV27 once
TGTGCCAGCAGTTTACAAAGACAGGGGGCTGGTGTCTATGGCTACACCTTC CASSLQRQGAGVYGYTF TRBJ1-2 TRBD1 TRBV28 -
TGTGCCAGCAGCACCTACGGGACAGTTAATGAAAAACTGTTTTTT CASSTYGTVNEKLFF TRBJ1-4 TRBD1 TRBV3-1/TRBV3-2 once
TGTGCCAGCAGCTCCTGGACAGGGGAGACCCAGTACTTC CASSSWTGETQYF TRBJ2-5 TRBD1 TRBV7-2 -
TGCGCCAGCAGCCTTGGGACTAGCGGGTACACAGATACGCAGTATTTT CASSLGTSGYTDTQYF TRBJ2-3 TRBD2 TRBV10-2 -
TGTGCCAGCAGCTTAGAACCGGGAGATACCGGGGAGCTGTTTTTT CASSLEPGDTGELFF TRBJ2-2 - TRBV11-2 -
TGTGCCAGCTCACCACTTGATTCAGGGGGCGCCGGAGGAGAGACCCAGTACTTC CASSPLDSGGAGGETQYF TRBJ2-5 TRBD1 TRBV18 -
TGTGCCAGCAGCCCGTCCGATCAGCCCCAGCATTTT CASSPSDQPQHF TRBJ1-5 - TRBV28 -
TGTGCCAGCAGTCGGGGATATCTCAGGGGGGAAAAACTGTTTTTT CASSRGYLRGEKLFF TRBJ1-4 TRBD1 TRBV27 -
TGTGCCAGCAGTGGGCAGACAACTAATGAAAAACTGTTTTTT CASSGQTTNEKLFF TRBJ1-4 - TRBV25-1 -
TGTGCCAGCAGCTCACAGGGCTACGAGCAGTACTTC CASSSQGYEQYF TRBJ2-7 - TRBV11-2 -
TGTGCCACCAGTTCTGGAGGGACGGAGACCTACGAGCAGTACTTC CATSSGGTETYEQYF TRBJ2-7 - TRBV24-1 -
TGTGCCAGTAGTATTGCTGTGGGCAGTAACTATGGCTACACCTTC CASSIAVGSNYGYTF TRBJ1-2 - TRBV19 -
TGTGCCAGCAGCGTAGTTTTGCGCGAATTCATTGCTCAAGAGACCCAGTACTTC CASSVVLREFIAQETQYF TRBJ2-5 - TRBV9 -
TGTGCCAGCAGCTTAGGACAGGGGTCCACTGAAGCTTTCTTT CASSLGQGSTEAFF TRBJ1-1 TRBD1 TRBV7-3 -
TGTGCCAGCAGCGTAAGTGGGACTACAGAGACCCAGTACTTC CASSVSGTTETQYF TRBJ2-5 TRBD2 TRBV9 -
TGCGCCAGCAGCCAAGATCGGACGGGAACCTACAATGAGCAGTTCTTC CASSQDRTGTYNEQFF TRBJ2-1 - TRBV4-1 -
TGTGCTACCCAACCCGGGAGTGCGAACACCGGGGAGCTGTTTTTT CATQPGSANTGELFF TRBJ2-2 - TRBV19 once
TGTGCCAGCAGCTTAAGTGGCCCCTACAATGAGCAGTTCTTC CASSLSGPYNEQFF TRBJ2-1 - TRBV11-3 -
TGTGCCAGTAGTGTTGGACTAGCGGGGGGCCTAAATGAGCAGTTCTTC CASSVGLAGGLNEQFF TRBJ2-1 TRBD2 TRBV19 -
TGCGCCAGCACCCATGGGGCTAGCGGGGGGGCAGTGGATGAGCAGTTCTTC CASTHGASGGAVDEQFF TRBJ2-1 TRBD2 TRBV5-1 -
TGTGCCAGCAGTCACGGACTAGCGGGGGGGCCAGATACGCAGTATTTT CASSHGLAGGPDTQYF TRBJ2-3 TRBD2 TRBV27 -
TGTGCCAGTGCGTCGGGAGCTCGCTACGAGCAGTACTTC CASASGARYEQYF TRBJ2-7 - TRBV19 -
TGCGCCAGCAGCGCCACGACTAGCCACAATGAGCAGTTCTTC CASSATTSHNEQFF TRBJ2-1 TRBD2 TRBV5-1 once
TGTGCCAGCAGTTACTCGAGTCTAGTTGCCGGGGAGCTGTTTTTT CASSYSSLVAGELFF TRBJ2-2 - TRBV6-6 once
TGTGCCAGCAGCCCAAATTTCGTCAGCGCTTCCCCCTACAATGAGCAGTTCTTC CASSPNFVSASPYNEQFF TRBJ2-1 - TRBV5-5 -
TGTGCCAGTAGTATTACTTCTACTCCTCAAGGCTACACCTTC CASSITSTPQGYTF TRBJ1-2 - TRBV19 -
TGTGCCAGCAGCTCCAGTCCAGGGGGCTCCTACGAGCAGTACTTC CASSSSPGGSYEQYF TRBJ2-7 TRBD1 TRBV5-6 -
TGTGCCAGTAGGCCCCGACAGGCTGGCAATCAGCCCCAGCATTTT CASRPRQAGNQPQHF TRBJ1-5 - TRBV19 -
TGTGCCAGCAGTCCTCAGGCACCCCATGGTGGCAATCAGCCCCAGCATTTT CASSPQAPHGGNQPQHF TRBJ1-5 - TRBV2 -
TGTGCCAGCTCCCCCCGACAGGGGTCTAATGAAAAACTGTTTTTT CASSPRQGSNEKLFF TRBJ1-4 TRBD1 TRBV18 -
TGTGCCAGCAGTTCATGGGACACCAACCCCAACACTGAAGCTTTCTTT CASSSWDTNPNTEAFF TRBJ1-1 - TRBV27 -
TGCGCCAGCAGCCAAGAGGGGCAATACAATGAGCAGTTCTTC CASSQEGQYNEQFF TRBJ2-1 - TRBV4-3 -
TGCGCCAGCAGTCAATCCCCCGACGAGCAGTACTTC CASSQSPDEQYF TRBJ2-7 - TRBV23-1 few
TGTGCCAGCAGAACAGGGAGCGGAAACACCATATATTTT CASRTGSGNTIYF TRBJ1-3 - TRBV27 -
TGCGCCAGCAGGCTAGCGGAGAATAGGGATGAGCAGTTCTTC CASRLAENRDEQFF TRBJ2-1 TRBD2 TRBV5-1 few
TGTGCCAGCAGAAAACACGCCGGGACAGGGTCCTACGAGCAGTACTTC CASRKHAGTGSYEQYF TRBJ2-7 TRBD1 TRBV28 -
TGTGCCCGTAGGGGCCGCGGGGGGGGCACCGGGGAGCTGTTTTTT CARRGRGGGTGELFF TRBJ2-2 TRBD2 TRBV19 -
TGTGCCAGCAGCCACGGGACTAGCGGGACCAGAGCTAGGCACGAAGATACGCAGTATTTT CASSHGTSGTRARHEDTQYF TRBJ2-3 TRBD2 TRBV3-1/TRBV3-2 -
TGTGCCACCAGCAGAGCCAGGGCAAACATTCAGTACTTC CATSRARANIQYF TRBJ2-4 - TRBV15 -